This T cell receptor beta chain was recovered during a study of tissue T cells after allogeneic stem cell transplantation (dated by TCRdb to between 2021 and 2022). With regard to the full study: Seven adult allo-HCT recipients with steroid-refractory GVHD were prospectively enrolled in a research-autopsy study over an approximately 3-year period. Grafts from donors were received by all GVHD patients, with several grafts being unmodified and three being CD34-selected to deplete T cells. Gastrointestinal GVHD was present in all GVHD patients, each of whom received several lines of GVHD-directed therapy, and 5 or 6 of these patients also had skin involvement. Pre-transplant PBMCs were of recipient origin and were available from 4 or 5 GVHD patients. For viably preserved blood and marrow, CD3+ T cells were flow-sorted when cell numbers permitted, and smaller samples went directly to DNA extraction. The study profiled TCR beta repertoires across many tissues from research autopsies of patients with and without GVHD, plus mouse models of GVHD. On the human side, the study was prospective and observational, with no blinding or randomization.

The library was built by means of the immunoSEQ multiplex PCR assay. TCRbeta CDR3 sequencing was performed at survey depth by Adaptive Biotechnologies, and CDR3 sequences, V/J genes, productive frequency and template counts were reported. TCR beta CDR3 regions were amplified from genomic DNA instead of RNA. As for the authors' bioinformatics: Jensen-Shannon divergence was used to quantify pairwise repertoire overlap between tissues, with a value of 1 meaning complete divergence and a value of 0 meaning identical repertoires. Tissues were clustered by single-linkage agglomerative hierarchical clustering of pairwise JSD values and displayed as dendrograms. GLIPH2 was run on all patient samples with simulation_depth 1000, kmer_min_depth 3 and cdr3_length_cutoff 8, and groups with more than two unique CDR3s were retained. A standardized tissue-overlap score was calculated by extrapolating Jaccard GLIPH-group overlap across patients to a standard repertoire size of 1000 clones. Associations of diversity with clinical or experimental variables used linear mixed-effect models with tissue fixed effects and individual random effects. TCRdb carries this immuneACCESS record with in-frame sequences only. Its versions omit some clonotypes, under half of them owing to an unresolved V gene in the studies checked, with the rest unexplained. V, J and clone size reflect that table, while D and trimming were determined from the DNA. The sample table holds some 28,000 clones, of which about 85% were seen once. The ten biggest clones cover under 4.5% of the sample.

As for this clone: Its antigen is not yet known. There are no base qualities to consult, and no much larger clone falls within one base.

Per the publication, the time point label means: recipient (host-origin) PBMCs collected before allo-HCT. Overall study results and their limits: Sampling depth was acknowledged as a limitation, and the patient cohort was both small and clinically heterogeneous. Which tissue TCRs were alloreactive or antigen-specific was not determined in the study, and some clones might have been persisting host cells. In both patients and mice, only a limited portion of the TCR repertoire detected in tissues was captured by blood and spleen T cells. Within patients, how anatomically similar tissues were was a major factor shaping TCR repertoire composition, regardless of disease or transplant status. Only a few T cell clones appeared in more than one patient, yet motif-based clustering showed tissue-specific repertoire signatures that were shared between patients.

The germline ends are 12 bases apart after V is trimmed by 1 base and J by 8 bases. Reading the germline V gene gives CDR1 SGHTS and CDR2 YDEGEE. The CDR3 sequence holds 13 residues, the cysteine and phenylalanine included. Only the CDR3 DNA is retained, 39 bases long and in frame from the first base. The source was blood, collected before transplantation. This TCR derives from a woman aged 18-49 years who later had graft-versus-host disease after an allogeneic stem cell transplant. The chain uses TRBV5-8 and TRBJ1-2, with no D gene named confidently. The sequenced DNA: TGTGCCAGCAGCTTGTCAATGGTCAAAGGCTACACCTTC. Translation gives CASSLSMVKGYTF.